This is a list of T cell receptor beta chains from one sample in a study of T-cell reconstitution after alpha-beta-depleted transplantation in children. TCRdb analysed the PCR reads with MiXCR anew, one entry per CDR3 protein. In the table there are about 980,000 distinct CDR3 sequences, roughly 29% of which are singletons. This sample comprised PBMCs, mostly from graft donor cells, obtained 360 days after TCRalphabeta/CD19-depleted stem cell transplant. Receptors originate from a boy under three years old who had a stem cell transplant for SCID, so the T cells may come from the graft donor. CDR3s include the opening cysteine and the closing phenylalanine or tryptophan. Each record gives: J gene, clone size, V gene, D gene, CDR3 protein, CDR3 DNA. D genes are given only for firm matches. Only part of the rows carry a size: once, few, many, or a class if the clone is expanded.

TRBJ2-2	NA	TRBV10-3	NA	CAISDRAERSNTGELFF	TGTGCCATCAGTGATAGGGCTGAAAGATCGAACACCGGGGAGCTGTTTTTT
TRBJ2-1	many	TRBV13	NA	CASSLTGRGLSYNEQFF	TGTGCCAGCAGCCTGACAGGGAGGGGTCTCTCCTACAATGAGCAGTTCTTC
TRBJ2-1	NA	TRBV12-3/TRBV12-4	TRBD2	CASTPAGVGVSNEQFF	TGTGCCAGCACGCCGGCGGGGGTCGGGGTCAGCAATGAGCAGTTCTTC
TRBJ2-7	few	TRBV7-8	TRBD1	CASSPMKGQGSYEQYF	TGTGCCAGCAGCCCCATGAAGGGACAGGGGTCCTACGAGCAGTACTTC
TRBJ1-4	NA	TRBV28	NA	CASSSTRASRNEKLFF	TGTGCCAGCAGCTCTACACGGGCCTCCCGTAATGAAAAACTGTTTTTT
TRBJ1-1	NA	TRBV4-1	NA	CASSQDRSGFEAFF	TGCGCCAGCAGCCAAGATAGGTCAGGGTTTGAAGCTTTCTTT
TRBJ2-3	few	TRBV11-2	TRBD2	CASSLTGGRRSTDTQYF	TGTGCCAGCAGCCTTACGGGAGGACGCCGCAGCACAGATACGCAGTATTTT
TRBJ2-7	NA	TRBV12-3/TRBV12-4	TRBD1	CASSLNRDRYEQYF	TGTGCCAGCAGTCTCAACCGGGACAGATACGAGCAGTACTTC
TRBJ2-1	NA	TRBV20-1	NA	CSASSLARTYNEQFF	TGCAGTGCTAGCTCACTAGCCCGAACCTACAATGAGCAGTTCTTC
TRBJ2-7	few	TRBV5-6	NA	CASSLVRVTYEQYF	TGTGCCAGCAGCTTGGTGAGGGTTACCTACGAGCAGTACTTC
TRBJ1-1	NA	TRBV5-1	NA	CASSLGGRAAFF	TGCGCCAGCAGCTTGGGGGGCAGGGCGGCTTTCTTT
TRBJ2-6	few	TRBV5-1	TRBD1	CASSGGQPSNSGANVLTF	TGCGCCAGCAGCGGGGGACAGCCATCTAACTCTGGGGCCAACGTCCTGACTTTC
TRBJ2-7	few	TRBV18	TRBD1	CASTDRGGEQYF	TGTGCCAGCACGGACAGGGGAGGCGAGCAGTACTTC
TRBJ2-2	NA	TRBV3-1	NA	CASGRGAANTGELFF	TGTGCCAGCGGGCGGGGAGCAGCGAACACCGGGGAGCTGTTTTTT
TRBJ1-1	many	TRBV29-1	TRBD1	CSVGQGNPEAFF	TGCAGCGTTGGACAGGGGAACCCTGAAGCTTTCTTT
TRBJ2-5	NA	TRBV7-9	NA	CASSLESEGQRETQYF	TGTGCCAGCAGCTTAGAGTCGGAGGGTCAGAGAGAGACCCAGTACTTC
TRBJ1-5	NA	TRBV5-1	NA	CASSPGGHSNQPQHF	TGCGCCAGCAGCCCGGGGGGTCATAGCAATCAGCCCCAGCATTTT
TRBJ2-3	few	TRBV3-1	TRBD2	CASSQGAGGPGDTQYF	TGTGCCAGCAGCCAAGGGGCGGGGGGGCCCGGAGATACGCAGTATTTT
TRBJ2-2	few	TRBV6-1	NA	CASSEWGANTGELFF	TGTGCCAGCAGTGAATGGGGGGCGAACACCGGGGAGCTGTTTTTT
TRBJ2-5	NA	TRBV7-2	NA	CASSSGRVETQYF	TGTGCCAGCAGCTCAGGACGGGTGGAGACCCAGTACTTC
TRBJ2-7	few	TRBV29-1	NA	CSVGESNYEQYF	TGCAGCGTTGGAGAGAGCAACTACGAGCAGTACTTC
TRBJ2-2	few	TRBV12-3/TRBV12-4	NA	CASSRGWTGAHGELFF	TGTGCCAGCAGTAGGGGATGGACGGGGGCTCACGGGGAGCTGTTTTTT
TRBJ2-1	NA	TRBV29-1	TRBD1	CSVVSRDRGLGEQFF	TGCAGCGTTGTATCCCGGGACAGGGGGCTGGGGGAGCAGTTCTTC
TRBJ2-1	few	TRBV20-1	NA	CSAVGSEQFF	TGCAGCGCGGTGGGTAGTGAGCAGTTCTTC
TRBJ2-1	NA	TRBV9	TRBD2	CASSPQGLAGLNEQFF	TGTGCCAGCAGCCCCCAGGGACTAGCGGGGCTCAATGAGCAGTTCTTC
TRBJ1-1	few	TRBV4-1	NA	CASSLRVGADTEAFF	TGCGCCAGCAGCCTGAGGGTGGGGGCGGACACTGAAGCTTTCTTT
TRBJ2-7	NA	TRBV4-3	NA	CASSHYGSSYEQYF	TGCGCCAGCAGCCACTACGGGAGCTCCTACGAGCAGTACTTC
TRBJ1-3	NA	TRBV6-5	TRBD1	CASSYRDSSGNTIYF	TGTGCCAGCAGTTACCGGGACAGCTCTGGAAACACCATATATTTT
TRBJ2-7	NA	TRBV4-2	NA	CASSQDAAGELYEQYF	TGTGCCAGCAGCCAAGATGCGGCAGGAGAGCTCTACGAGCAGTACTTC
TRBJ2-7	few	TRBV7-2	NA	CASSLRLRAYEQYF	TGTGCCAGCAGCTTACGCCTCAGGGCCTACGAGCAGTACTTC
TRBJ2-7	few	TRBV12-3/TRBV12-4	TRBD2	CASLEAGGSYEQYF	TGTGCCAGTCTAGAAGCGGGGGGCTCCTACGAGCAGTACTTC
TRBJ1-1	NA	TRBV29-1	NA	CSVVRGTTEAFF	TGCAGCGTCGTCCGGGGAACCACTGAAGCTTTCTTT
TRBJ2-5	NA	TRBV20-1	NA	CSAIPPLGRGETQYF	TGCAGTGCTATCCCCCCTTTGGGACGTGGAGAGACCCAGTACTTC
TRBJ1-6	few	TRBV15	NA	CATSRAGELPLHF	TGTGCCACCAGCAGAGCTGGAGAATTACCCCTCCACTTT
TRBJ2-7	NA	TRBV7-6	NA	CASSLEPDGGTQYF	TGTGCCAGCAGCTTAGAGCCGGACGGGGGAACGCAGTACTTC
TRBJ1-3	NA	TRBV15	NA	CATSRDQASGNTIYF	TGTGCCACCAGCAGAGATCAGGCGTCTGGAAACACCATATATTTT
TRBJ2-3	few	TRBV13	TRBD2	CASSLPWGGTATDTQYF	TGTGCCAGCAGCTTACCTTGGGGGGGAACGGCCACAGATACGCAGTATTTT
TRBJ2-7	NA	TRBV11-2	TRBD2	CASSLVLAGLYEQYF	TGTGCCAGCAGCTTAGTCCTAGCGGGGCTCTACGAGCAGTACTTC
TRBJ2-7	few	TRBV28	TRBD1	CASSVRQGLSYEQYF	TGTGCCAGCAGTGTTCGACAGGGCTTATCCTACGAGCAGTACTTC
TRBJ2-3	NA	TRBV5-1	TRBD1	CASSPDRGYDTDTQYF	TGCGCCAGCAGTCCCGACAGGGGGTATGACACAGATACGCAGTATTTT
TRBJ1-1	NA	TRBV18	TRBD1	CASSPAGGRTEAFF	TGTGCCAGCTCACCCGCAGGGGGCCGGACTGAAGCTTTCTTT
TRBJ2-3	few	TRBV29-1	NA	CSVLPRSGLGTDTQYF	TGCAGCGTTCTCCCTAGGTCCGGGCTGGGCACAGATACGCAGTATTTT